This T cell receptor (beta chain) was found in a study of blood T cell repertoires in COVID-19. Study overall: Sites in the United States, Italy and Spain provided acute and convalescent COVID-19 samples.

CDR1 ENHRY and CDR2 SYGVKD come from the germline V gene. The CDR3 loop spans 16 amino acids. Trimming at V came to 4 bases and at J to 2 bases, leaving 8 bases not matched to a gene. Original data processing: Estimation of nucleated cell counts was performed using reference gene primer amplification. Some clones are missing from TCRdb's copy, which holds only in-frame ones; the method was immunoSEQ multiplex PCR. V, J and clone size reflect that table, while D and trimming were determined from the DNA. The sample lists fewer than 250,000 clones, approximately 90% occurring once. V usage is TRBV10-3 and J usage is TRBJ2-7; the match to TRBD2 covers 10 bases. The specimen was peripheral blood. This clonotype originated in a young man with acute or convalescent COVID-19. DNA of the CDR3: TGTGCCATCAGTGCTGATACTAGCGGGATCACCTACGAGCAGTACTTC. This gives the protein CAISADTSGITYEQYF.